One sample yielded the 9 T cell receptor beta chains listed below, sequenced in a study of OX40 agonist ivuxolimab in advanced cancers. Receptors were amplified or captured by the immunoSEQ multiplex PCR assay. This immuneACCESS table, as held by TCRdb, lists in-frame sequences with V and J called but not all clones. Of the missing ones, under half trace to an unresolved V gene in checked studies; the others have no known cause. Counted in this sample were 70,000 to 75,000 clones; over 75% of them appeared once. More than 0.5% of the sample is in the top ten clones. Sequenced here: CD4+ or CD8+ T cells sorted from blood, sampled in a trial of the OX40 agonist ivuxolimab. These receptors were obtained from an adult with an advanced solid tumor such as melanoma, head and neck, liver or kidney cancer.

The rearrangement joins TRBV5-6 to TRBJ1-2; 10 nucleotides align to TRBD1. Germline V gives CDR1 SGHDT, CDR2 YYEEEE. J lost 0 bases, V lost 4 bases, and 6 bases had no gene match. The CDR3 extends over 16 amino acids. For the CDR3, the DNA is TGTGCCAGCAGCAGACCCGGGACAGGGGCTAACTATGGCTACACCTTC. It yields the protein CASSRPGTGANYGYTF. The full variable domain, with the rest looked up from reference TRBV5-6 and TRBJ1-2, is DAGVTQSPTHLIKTRGQQVTLRCSPKSGHDTVSWYQQALGQGPQFIFQYYEEEERQRGNFPDRFSGHQFPNYSSELNVNALLLGDSALYLCASSRPGTGANYGYTFGSGTRLTVV.

This clone was detected once. The chain links TRBV6-5 to TRBJ2-5, with 9 bases lining up with TRBD1. The CDR3 has 14 amino acids. With V trimmed by 5 bases and J by 3 bases, 4 bases remained unmatched. Germline V lookup: CDR1 MNHEY, CDR2 SVGAGI. This CDR3 is CASSIQGAKETQYF. CDR3 bases: TGTGCCAGCAGTATACAGGGGGCGAAAGAGACCCAGTACTTC.

This clone was counted a few times. The chain recombines TRBV10-3 with TRBJ2-4, with 8 bases lining up with TRBD1. Losses at the gene ends were 2 bases for V and 3 bases for J; bases not matched to a gene: 6. The CDR3 totals 16 residues. Germline CDR1 ENHRY, CDR2 SYGVKD. The CDR3 DNA sequence: TGTGCCATCAGTGAGGGACAGGGCCAAATCAAAAACATTCAGTACTTC. This sequence encodes CAISEGQGQIKNIQYF.

This clone was seen once. The genes are TRBV2 and TRBJ1-5; 8 bases align to TRBD1. This CDR3 contains 14 residues. The germline CDR1 and CDR2 sequences are SNHLY and FYNNEI. Germline trimming cut 3 bases from V and 6 bases from J; bases unmatched to any gene: 4. The CDR3: CASSENTGGQPQHF. The DNA for the CDR3 is TGTGCCAGCAGTGAGAATACAGGGGGTCAGCCCCAGCATTTT.

The V gene is TRBV28, the J gene TRBJ1-6; D might be TRBD1 (5 bases). Germline CDR1 is MDHEN and CDR2 is SYDVKM. Trimming shortened V by 5 bases and J by 7 bases, and 15 bases separated the two germline ends. The CDR3 length is 15 residues. CDR3 protein: CASSQGDRGNSPLHF. In DNA form, the CDR3 reads TGTGCCAGCAGTCAAGGGGATAGGGGAAATTCACCCCTCCACTTT.

This chain uses TRBV4-2 with TRBJ2-4; TRBD2 might be the D (5 bases). Germline V gene sequence: CDR1 LGHNA, CDR2 YNFKEQ. The CDR3 consists of 13 residues. V was trimmed by 1 base and J by 8 bases, leaving 9 bases between them. CDR3 bases: TGTGCCAGCAGCCAAGTGCTCGGGGACATTCAGTACTTC. This codes for CASSQVLGDIQYF.

CDR3 DNA sequence: TGTGCCAGCAGCCAAGAGGGGACACTAGCCAAAAACATTCAGTACTTC. The encoded protein is CASSQEGTLAKNIQYF. This chain joins TRBV4-2 and TRBJ2-4; D is possibly TRBD1 (6 bases). Trimming stripped 0 bases from V and 0 bases from J, with 9 bases between. The CDR3 covers 16 residues. Germline V gene data show CDR1 as LGHNA and CDR2 as YNFKEQ.

This clone was counted only a few times. The rearrangement joins TRBV6-6 to TRBJ1-5; D is perhaps TRBD1 (6 bases). The CDR3 length is 13 residues. CDR1 MNHNY and CDR2 SVGAGI come from the germline V gene (reference sequence). Trimming took 2 bases from V and 10 from J, leaving 12 bases between them. The CDR3 sequence: CASSYGDIPPQHF. The CDR3 DNA reads as TGTGCCAGCAGTTACGGGGACATACCACCCCAGCATTTT.

In its sample, this clone was seen a few times. The chain couples TRBV30 to TRBJ2-5; 7 positions agree with TRBD1. The CDR3 totals 13 residues. V lost 4 bases to trimming and J lost 2 bases; unmatched junction nucleotides: 4. CDR1 and CDR2 from the germline V gene are GTSNPN and SVGIG (reference sequence). For the CDR3, the DNA is TGTGCCTGGACAGGGGGTCGGCAAGAGACCCAGTACTTC. Residues: CAWTGGRQETQYF.